The 32 T cell receptor beta chains given below trace back to one sample, sequenced in a study of blood T cell repertoires in COVID-19. Profiling relied on immunoSEQ multiplex PCR, and the TCRdb table lists in-frame clones only, not all of them. The data show more than 110,000 clones, 75% to 85% seen once. Sequenced input: peripheral blood. The receptors stem from a woman older than 75 with acute or convalescent COVID-19.

The V gene is TRBV7-9, the J gene TRBJ2-7; 9 bases are shared with TRBD1. CDR1 is SEHNR and CDR2 is FQNEAQ in the germline V gene (reference sequence). V was clipped by 4 bases and J by 3 bases; unmatched bases: 4. The CDR3 runs to 14 residues. CDR3 nucleotide sequence: TGTGCCAGCAGCTCGGACAGGGGTAGCTACGAGCAGTACTTC. Translation: CASSSDRGSYEQYF.

The sample holds a few counts of this clone. The genes are TRBV7-9 and TRBJ1-2; D is perhaps TRBD1 (6 bases). The CDR3 covers 15 residues. Germline CDR1 is SEHNR and CDR2 is FQNEAQ (reference sequence). V was clipped by 4 bases and J by 4 bases, with 16 bases between them. The CDR3 is CASSSNRDSAYGYTF. The CDR3 nucleotides read TGTGCCAGCAGCTCCAACAGGGATTCAGCCTATGGCTACACCTTC.

The count of this clone is one. As DNA, the CDR3 is TGTGCCAGAAGCCGACAGGGAGGCTATGGCTACACCTTC. It encodes CARSRQGGYGYTF. The chain links TRBV2 to TRBJ1-2; 7 bases align to TRBD1. The V gene's germline CDR1 is SNHLY and CDR2 FYNNEI. This CDR3 has 13 residues. With V trimmed by 9 bases and J by 4 bases, 8 bases remained unmatched.

The rearrangement links TRBV27 to TRBJ2-1, with D perhaps TRBD2 (6 bases). Germline CDR1 is MNHEY and CDR2 is SMNVEV (reference sequence). The CDR3 totals 17 residues. V lost 2 bases and J lost 8, with 22 bases in between. The CDR3 DNA sequence: TGTGCCAGCAGTTTAATAGCGGATCGCCCACAGAGGTATGAGCAGTTCTTC. It encodes CASSLIADRPQRYEQFF.

This chain joins TRBV10-3 and TRBJ1-2; 7 bases fit TRBD1. The germline V gene encodes CDR1 ENHRY and CDR2 SYGVKD. With 5 bases clipped from V and 8 bases from J, the junction kept 11 bases outside the gene matches. The CDR3 contains 14 residues. CDR3 sequence (DNA): TGTGCCATCAGTAAAACCGGGACAGAGGACGGCTACACCTTC. It specifies CAISKTGTEDGYTF.

This chain connects TRBV7-3 to TRBJ2-5; TRBD2 aligns across 8 bases. The CDR3 covers 12 residues. Germline assignment: CDR1 SGHTA and CDR2 FQGTGA. Trimming at V came to 2 bases and at J to 10 bases, leaving 3 bases not matched to a gene. In nucleotides, the CDR3 is TGTGCCAGCAGCTTATCGGGGGGGATCCAGTACTTC. Protein: CASSLSGGIQYF.

The J gene is TRBJ2-7, the V gene TRBV28, with unresolved D. The germline V and J ends were trimmed by 4 bases and 4 bases, with 8 bases remaining between them. The V gene's germline CDR1 is MDHEN and CDR2 SYDVKM. CDR3 length equals 12 residues. Here the CDR3 reads CASSSELYEQYF. CDR3 nucleotides: TGTGCCAGCAGTTCGGAGCTTTACGAGCAGTACTTC.

The CDR3 spells CASSPFKQETQYF. Written as DNA, the CDR3 is TGTGCCAGCTCACCATTCAAACAAGAGACCCAGTACTTC. The chain is built from TRBV18 and TRBJ2-5; no clear D gene. The CDR3 extends over 13 amino acids. Germline V gives CDR1 KGHSH, CDR2 LQKENI. With 2 bases removed from V and 2 bases from J, the gap between germline ends came to 6 bases.

The CDR3 nucleotides read TGTGCCTGTTGCACACATAATTCACCCCTCCACTTT. It is translated as CACCTHNSPLHF. This rearrangement joins TRBV30 to TRBJ1-6; D gene unclear. V gave up 6 bases and J gave up 5 bases, with 8 bases separating them. The germline gives CDR1 GTSNPN, CDR2 SVGIG (reference sequence). The CDR3 is made up of 12 amino acids.

The chain recombines TRBV27 with TRBJ1-1; TRBD1 matches 8 bases. The J segment lost 5 bases and the V segment lost 6 bases, leaving 14 bases of the junction unmatched. CDR3 size: 16 residues. The germline V gene encodes CDR1 MNHEY and CDR2 SMNVEV (reference sequence). The CDR3 nucleotides read TGTGCCAGCAGCCAAGGCCCGCCAGGGGGCATGACTGAAGCTTTCTTT. Encoded protein: CASSQGPPGGMTEAFF.

The J gene is TRBJ1-2, the V gene TRBV24-1, with 10 bases fitting TRBD1. With 4 bases clipped from V and 4 bases from J, the junction kept 2 bases outside the gene matches. Germline CDR1 is KGHDR and CDR2 is SFDVKD. The CDR3 length is 14 residues. The CDR3 here is CATSEGQGFYGYTF. CDR3 bases: TGTGCCACCAGTGAGGGACAGGGGTTCTATGGCTACACCTTC.

V is TRBV29-1 and J is TRBJ1-1; possible D gene TRBD1, 5 bases. Germline values: CDR1 SQVTM, CDR2 ANQGSEA. CDR3 size: 11 residues. V lost 6 bases and J lost 11, with 16 bases in between. The DNA of the CDR3 is TGCAGCGTCCCTGGGGGGGTGGGGGCTTTCTTT. This sequence encodes CSVPGGVGAFF.

The count of this clone is one. The V and J genes are TRBV29-1 and TRBJ2-2; D uncertain. The germline gives CDR1 SQVTM, CDR2 ANQGSEA. The V and J ends lost 6 bases and 5 bases respectively, with 16 bases between them. The CDR3 is 14 amino acids. The CDR3 loop reads CSVQLPPYTGELFF. In DNA form, the CDR3 reads TGCAGCGTCCAACTTCCACCTTATACCGGGGAGCTGTTTTTT.

V and J are TRBV4-2 and TRBJ1-1; tentative D call: TRBD1 (5 bases). The CDR3 consists of 15 residues. Trimming removed 4 bases at V and 3 bases at J, with 15 bases between. CDR1 is LGHNA, CDR2 YNFKEQ, per germline. The CDR3 reads CASSPRQGIDTEAFF. In DNA, the CDR3 is TGTGCCAGCAGCCCTCGCCAGGGTATTGACACTGAAGCTTTCTTT.

The genes are TRBV7-7 and TRBJ1-3, with 9 bases matching TRBD1. Germline lookup yields CDR1 SSHAT and CDR2 FNYEAQ (reference sequence). With V trimmed by 5 bases and J by 4 bases, 3 bases remained unmatched. This CDR3 contains 14 residues. The CDR3 region is CASSAGTGGNTIYF. CDR3 DNA sequence: TGTGCCAGCAGCGCAGGGACAGGGGGAAACACCATATATTTT.

This clone was counted between two and nine times. This sequence joins TRBV20-1 and TRBJ1-2, with no clear D. Germline CDR1 and CDR2: DFQATT and SNEGSKA (reference sequence). This CDR3 has 15 amino acids. The germline V and J ends were trimmed by 3 bases and 4 bases, with 18 bases remaining between them. For the CDR3, the DNA is TGCAGTGCTAGTTCCGCGGGAAACTCTGGCTATGGCTACACCTTC. This encodes CSASSAGNSGYGYTF.

The chain is built from TRBV28 and TRBJ1-4; weak D call: TRBD1 (6 bases). CDR1 MDHEN and CDR2 SYDVKM come from the germline V gene. Trimming left V 0 bases short and J 6 bases short, with 11 bases between. CDR3 length: 15 amino acids. DNA for the CDR3: TGTGCCAGCAGTTTATGGGGGGGGGCTGATGAAAAACTGTTTTTT. This gives the protein CASSLWGGADEKLFF.

This chain links TRBV5-1 with TRBJ2-7, with 8 bases lining up with TRBD2. After removal of 2 bases from V and 2 bases from J, the junction contained 6 bases not matched to a gene. The CDR3 extends over 15 amino acids. Germline V gene lookup returns CDR1 SGHRS and CDR2 YFSETQ. The CDR3 sequence is CASSLSGSLTYEQYF. The CDR3 nucleotides are TGCGCCAGCAGCTTAAGCGGGAGTTTGACCTACGAGCAGTACTTC.

The rearrangement uses TRBV7-8 and TRBJ2-1, with 12 bases aligning to TRBD2. CDR1 and CDR2 from the germline V gene are SGHVS and FQNEAQ. After removal of 5 bases from V and 5 bases from J, the junction contained 10 bases not matched to a gene. The CDR3 spans 17 residues. The CDR3: CASSPKLAGGLNNEQFF. The CDR3 DNA sequence: TGTGCCAGCAGCCCGAAACTAGCGGGAGGCCTCAACAATGAGCAGTTCTTC.

In this sample, this clone turned up once. V usage is TRBV28 and J usage is TRBJ2-7; the match to TRBD1 covers 9 bases. Per the germline V gene, CDR1 is MDHEN and CDR2 is SYDVKM. The V gene end was trimmed by 7 bases and the J gene end by 3 bases; junction bases not matched to a gene: 13. CDR3 length: 16 residues. The CDR3 here is CASTREGQGPYYEQYF. In DNA, the CDR3 is TGTGCCAGCACCCGAGAGGGACAGGGACCTTACTACGAGCAGTACTTC.

The V gene is TRBV3-1 (or the pseudogene TRBV3-2), the J gene TRBJ2-3, with 9 positions matching TRBD1. J gave up 6 bases and V 7 bases, and 11 bases lay outside the gene matches. This CDR3 comprises 15 residues. Germline CDR1 and CDR2: LGHDT and YNNKEL (reference sequence). Written as DNA, the CDR3 is TGTGCCAGCACGGGACAGGGCACGTCAAGGGATACGCAGTATTTT. Amino acids: CASTGQGTSRDTQYF.

The chain has TRBV29-1 and TRBJ1-4, with TRBD1 matching 10 bases. Germline loops: CDR1 SQVTM, CDR2 ANQGSEA. Unmatched junction bases numbered 6, after V lost 5 bases and J lost 6 bases. The CDR3 has 14 residues. CDR3 sequence (DNA): TGCAGCGTTTCCGGGACAGGGGCGTATGAAAAACTGTTTTTT. Translated, it gives CSVSGTGAYEKLFF.

The chain couples TRBV7-9 to TRBJ1-2; weak D call: TRBD1 (5 bases). Trimming shortened V by 3 bases and J by 4 bases, and 15 bases separated the two germline ends. This CDR3 region has 15 residues. CDR1 and CDR2 (germline): SEHNR, FQNEAQ (reference sequence). The CDR3 sequence is CASSFEGTGGYGYTF. The CDR3 DNA sequence: TGTGCCAGCAGCTTCGAGGGGACCGGGGGCTATGGCTACACCTTC.

This clone was counted a few times. The J gene is TRBJ1-1, the V gene TRBV21-1; TRBD1, as called in the table, went unchecked against the DNA. TRBV21-1 is assigned pseudogene status. This CDR3 has 16 amino acids. The CDR3 loop reads CASSPSGQGKVTEAFF. As DNA, the CDR3 is TGTGCCAGCAGCCCGTCGGGACAGGGGAAGGTCACTGAAGCTTTCTTT.

The rearrangement uses TRBV11-1 and TRBJ2-7, with D maybe TRBD2 (5 bases). Germline V lookup: CDR1 SGHAT, CDR2 FQDESV (reference sequence). This CDR3 is 15 amino acids long. Trimming left V 5 bases short and J 4 bases short, with 18 bases between. DNA for the CDR3: TGTGCCAGCAGCCACCACTCCAGCGGAACATACGAGCAGTACTTC. It specifies CASSHHSSGTYEQYF.

The J gene is TRBJ2-3, the V gene TRBV5-1, with D possibly TRBD1 on 5 matching bases. The ends were cut back, 0 bases at V and 4 bases at J, with 9 bases in the middle. The CDR3 contains 14 residues. Germline CDR1 reads SGHRS; CDR2 reads YFSETQ. This CDR3 reads CASSLGQFADTQYF. Written as DNA, the CDR3 is TGCGCCAGCAGCTTGGGACAGTTCGCAGATACGCAGTATTTT. Full variable domain (outside the CDR3, taken from reference TRBV5-1 and TRBJ2-3): KAGVTQTPRYLIKTRGQQVTLSCSPISGHRSVSWYQQTPGQGLQFLFEYFSETQRNKGNFPGRFSGRQFSNSRSEMNVSTLELGDSALYLCASSLGQFADTQYFGPGTRLTVL.

The sample holds a few counts of this clone. CDR3 region: CASSPRQEVNEQYF. The CDR3 DNA reads TGTGCCAGCTCACCACGACAGGAAGTCAACGAGCAGTACTTC. The J gene is TRBJ2-7, the V gene TRBV18; D perhaps matches TRBD1 (6 bases). CDR1 is KGHSH and CDR2 is LQKENI in the germline V gene. This CDR3 contains 14 residues. Trimming took off 1 base at V and 5 bases at J, with 12 bases between the two ends.

The gene calls are TRBV2 and TRBJ1-5, with D possibly being TRBD1 (6 bases). The CDR3 totals 16 residues. Germline loops: CDR1 SNHLY, CDR2 FYNNEI. V was trimmed by 2 bases and J by 2 bases, leaving 13 bases between them. The CDR3 here is CASSESEGGRNQPQHF. The CDR3 bases are TGTGCCAGCAGTGAATCGGAGGGGGGGCGCAATCAGCCCCAGCATTTT.

This clone has a handful of counts. The chain links TRBV5-5 to TRBJ2-7, with TRBD1 matching over 10 bases. The germline gives CDR1 SGHKS, CDR2 YYEKEE (reference sequence). This CDR3 spans 15 amino acids. V was clipped by 4 bases and J by 3 bases; unmatched bases: 7. CDR3 in amino acids: CASSRTGTGDYEQYF. The CDR3 nucleotides read TGTGCCAGCAGCCGCACCGGGACAGGGGACTACGAGCAGTACTTC.

The chain carries TRBV2 and TRBJ1-5; D not certain. Trimming left V 5 bases short and J 0 bases short, with 14 bases between. The CDR3 is 16 residues long. CDR1 SNHLY and CDR2 FYNNEI come from the germline V gene. CDR3 protein: CASSREHPFSNQPQHF. CDR3 nucleotide sequence: TGTGCCAGCAGTCGGGAACACCCTTTTAGCAATCAGCCCCAGCATTTT.

The V gene is TRBV6-5, the J gene TRBJ2-7; 10 bases match TRBD1. Losses at the gene ends were 6 bases for V and 4 bases for J; bases not matched to a gene: 9. The V gene's germline CDR1 is MNHEY and CDR2 SVGAGI. The CDR3 totals 15 residues. The CDR3 nucleotides read TGTGCCAGCAGCCCGGGACAGGGGATCGGTTACGAGCAGTACTTC. It encodes CASSPGQGIGYEQYF.

The chain combines TRBV3-1 (or the pseudogene TRBV3-2) with TRBJ2-1; weak D call: TRBD1 (5 bases). CDR1 LGHDT and CDR2 YNNKEL come from the germline V gene (reference sequence). V lost 1 base and J lost 2, with 6 bases in between. The length of the CDR3 is 14 residues. The CDR3: CASSQGQPYNEQFF. The CDR3, as DNA: TGTGCCAGCAGCCAAGGACAGCCCTACAATGAGCAGTTCTTC.